This T cell receptor beta chain emerged from a study of CD4 and CD8 cells across lung adenocarcinoma regions. TCRdb reprocessed the PCR reads with MiXCR, giving one entry per CDR3 protein. The sample lists about 20,000 distinct CDR3 sequences; around 50% were seen once. The V gene's germline CDR1 is MNHNY and CDR2 SVGAGI (reference sequence). The CDR3 runs to 14 residues. The germline V and J ends were trimmed by 2 bases and 5 bases, with 10 bases remaining between them. Donors had localized lung adenocarcinoma, a non-small cell lung cancer. This clonotype has a handful of counts. This TCR came from a female donor with lung adenocarcinoma. The CD4 and CD8 labels of this study may be unreliable. Sequenced: CD8+ T cells from the center of a lung tumor. The chain recombines TRBV6-6 with TRBJ2-1; the D is unclear. DNA for the CDR3: TGTGCCAGCAGTTACATTGGCGGAAACAATGAGCAGTTCTTC. It translates to CASSYIGGNNEQFF.